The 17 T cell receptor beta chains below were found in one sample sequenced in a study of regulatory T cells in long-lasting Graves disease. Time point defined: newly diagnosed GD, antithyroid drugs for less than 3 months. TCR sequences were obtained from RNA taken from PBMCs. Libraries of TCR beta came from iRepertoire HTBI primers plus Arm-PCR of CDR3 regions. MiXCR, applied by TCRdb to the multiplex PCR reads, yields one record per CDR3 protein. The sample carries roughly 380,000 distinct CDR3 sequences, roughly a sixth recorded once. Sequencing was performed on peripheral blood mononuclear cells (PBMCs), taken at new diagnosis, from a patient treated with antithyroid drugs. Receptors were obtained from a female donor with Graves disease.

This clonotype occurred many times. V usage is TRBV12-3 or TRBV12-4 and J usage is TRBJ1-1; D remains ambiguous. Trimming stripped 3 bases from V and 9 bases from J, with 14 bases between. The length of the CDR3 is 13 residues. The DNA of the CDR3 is TGTGCCAGCAGTTTTAGCCGCCTCAGGCAAGCTTTCTTT. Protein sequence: CASSFSRLRQAFF.

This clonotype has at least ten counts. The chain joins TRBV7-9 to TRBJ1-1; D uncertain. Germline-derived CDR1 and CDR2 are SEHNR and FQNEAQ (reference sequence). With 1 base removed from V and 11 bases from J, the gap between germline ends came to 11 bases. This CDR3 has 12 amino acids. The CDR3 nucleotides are TGTGCCAGCAGCTTAGAGGCGGCCACCGCTTTCTTT. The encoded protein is CASSLEAATAFF.

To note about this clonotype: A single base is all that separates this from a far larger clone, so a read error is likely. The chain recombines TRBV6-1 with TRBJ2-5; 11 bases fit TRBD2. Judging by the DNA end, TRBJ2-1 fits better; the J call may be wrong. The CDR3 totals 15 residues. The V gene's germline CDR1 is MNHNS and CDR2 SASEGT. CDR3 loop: CAGSEASGGYNEQFF. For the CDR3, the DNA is TGTGCCGGCAGTGAAGCTAGCGGGGGGTACAATGAGCAGTTCTTC.

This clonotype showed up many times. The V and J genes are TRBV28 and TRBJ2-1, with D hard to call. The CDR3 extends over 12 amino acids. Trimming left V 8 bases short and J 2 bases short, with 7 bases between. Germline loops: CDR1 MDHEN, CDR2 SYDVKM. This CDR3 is CASGSTYNEQFF. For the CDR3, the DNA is TGTGCCAGCGGGTCTACCTACAATGAGCAGTTCTTC. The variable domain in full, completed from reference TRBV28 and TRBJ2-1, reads DVKVTQSSRYLVKRTGEKVFLECVQDMDHENMFWYRQDPGLGLRLIYFSYDVKMKEKGDIPEGYSVSREKKERFSLILESASTNQTSMYLCASGSTYNEQFFGPGTRLTVL.

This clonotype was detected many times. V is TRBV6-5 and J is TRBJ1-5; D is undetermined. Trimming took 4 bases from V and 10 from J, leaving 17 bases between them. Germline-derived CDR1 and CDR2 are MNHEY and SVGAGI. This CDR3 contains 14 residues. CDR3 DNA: TGTGCCAGCAGTTTGTACCCCAGTGGTGCCCCCCAGCATTTT. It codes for CASSLYPSGAPQHF.

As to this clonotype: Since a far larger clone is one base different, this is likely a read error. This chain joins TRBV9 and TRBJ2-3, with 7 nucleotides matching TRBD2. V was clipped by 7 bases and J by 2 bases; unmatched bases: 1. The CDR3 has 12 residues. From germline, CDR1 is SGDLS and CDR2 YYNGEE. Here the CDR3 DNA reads TGTGCCAGCGGGGGGGACACAGATACGCAGTATTTT. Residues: CASGGDTDTQYF. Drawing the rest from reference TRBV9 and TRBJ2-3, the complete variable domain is DSGVTQTPKHLITATGQRVTLRCSPRSGDLSVYWYQQSLDQGLQFLIQYYNGEERAKGNILERFSAQQFPDLHSELNLSSLELGDSALYFCASGGDTDTQYFGPGTRLTVL.

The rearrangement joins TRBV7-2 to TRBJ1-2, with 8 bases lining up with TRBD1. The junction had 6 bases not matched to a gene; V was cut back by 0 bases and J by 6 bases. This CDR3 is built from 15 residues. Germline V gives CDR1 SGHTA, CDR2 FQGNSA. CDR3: CASSLATDRVNGYTF. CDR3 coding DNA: TGTGCCAGCAGCTTAGCGACGGACAGGGTAAATGGCTACACCTTC.

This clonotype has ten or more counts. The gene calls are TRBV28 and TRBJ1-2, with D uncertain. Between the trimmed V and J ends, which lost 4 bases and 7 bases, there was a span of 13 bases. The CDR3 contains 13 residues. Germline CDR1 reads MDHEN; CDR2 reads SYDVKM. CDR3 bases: TGTGCCAGCAGTTCCGGGCCGTGGAGTGGCTACACCTTC. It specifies CASSSGPWSGYTF.

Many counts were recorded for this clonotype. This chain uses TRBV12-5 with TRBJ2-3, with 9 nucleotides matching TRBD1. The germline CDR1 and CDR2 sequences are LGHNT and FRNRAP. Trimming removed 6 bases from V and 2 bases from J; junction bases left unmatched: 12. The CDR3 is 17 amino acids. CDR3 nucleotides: TGTGCTAGTGGCTGGGGTACCGGGACAGGGACCACAGATACGCAGTATTTT. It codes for CASGWGTGTGTTDTQYF.

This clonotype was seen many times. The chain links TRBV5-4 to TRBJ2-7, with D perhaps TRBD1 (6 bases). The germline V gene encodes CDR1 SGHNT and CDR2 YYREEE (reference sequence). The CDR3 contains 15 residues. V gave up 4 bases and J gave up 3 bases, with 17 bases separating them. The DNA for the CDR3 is TGTGCCAGCAGCGCCACCCGGGACAAGTTCTACGAGCAGTACTTC. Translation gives CASSATRDKFYEQYF.

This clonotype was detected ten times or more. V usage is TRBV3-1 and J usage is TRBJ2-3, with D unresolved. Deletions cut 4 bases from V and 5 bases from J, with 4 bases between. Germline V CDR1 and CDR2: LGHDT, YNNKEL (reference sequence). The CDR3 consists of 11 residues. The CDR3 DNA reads TGTGCCAGCAGCCTTATAGATACGCAGTATTTT. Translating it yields CASSLIDTQYF.

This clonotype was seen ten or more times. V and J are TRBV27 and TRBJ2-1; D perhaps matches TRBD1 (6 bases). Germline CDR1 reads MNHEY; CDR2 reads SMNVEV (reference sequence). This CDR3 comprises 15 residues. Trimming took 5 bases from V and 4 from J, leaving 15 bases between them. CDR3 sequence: CASSRVTGGYNEQFF. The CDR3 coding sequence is TGTGCCAGCAGTAGGGTGACAGGAGGATACAATGAGCAGTTCTTC.

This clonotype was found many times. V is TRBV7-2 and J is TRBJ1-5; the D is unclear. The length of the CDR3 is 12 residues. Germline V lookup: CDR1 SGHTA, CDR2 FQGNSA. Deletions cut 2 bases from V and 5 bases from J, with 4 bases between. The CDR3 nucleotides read TGTGCCAGCAGCTTACTATATCAGCCCCAGCATTTT. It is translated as CASSLLYQPQHF.

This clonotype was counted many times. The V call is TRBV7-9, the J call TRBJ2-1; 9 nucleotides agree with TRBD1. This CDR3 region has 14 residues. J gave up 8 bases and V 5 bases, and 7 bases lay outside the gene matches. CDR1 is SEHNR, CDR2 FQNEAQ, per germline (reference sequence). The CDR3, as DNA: TGTGCCAGCAGCCCAGGACAGGGGCCAGATGAGCAGTTCTTC. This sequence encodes CASSPGQGPDEQFF.

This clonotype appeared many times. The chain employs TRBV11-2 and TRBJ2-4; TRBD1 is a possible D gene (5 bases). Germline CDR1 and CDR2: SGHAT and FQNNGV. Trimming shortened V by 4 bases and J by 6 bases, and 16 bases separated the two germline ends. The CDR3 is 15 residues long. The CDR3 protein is CASSSSSRTSNIQYF. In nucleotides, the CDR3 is TGTGCCAGCAGCTCCTCTTCCCGGACATCAAACATTCAGTACTTC.

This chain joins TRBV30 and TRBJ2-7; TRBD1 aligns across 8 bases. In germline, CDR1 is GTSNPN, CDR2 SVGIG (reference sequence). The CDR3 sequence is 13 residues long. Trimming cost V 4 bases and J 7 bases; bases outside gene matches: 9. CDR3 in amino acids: CAWKGTGLLEQYF. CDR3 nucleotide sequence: TGTGCCTGGAAAGGGACAGGTTTGCTGGAGCAGTACTTC.

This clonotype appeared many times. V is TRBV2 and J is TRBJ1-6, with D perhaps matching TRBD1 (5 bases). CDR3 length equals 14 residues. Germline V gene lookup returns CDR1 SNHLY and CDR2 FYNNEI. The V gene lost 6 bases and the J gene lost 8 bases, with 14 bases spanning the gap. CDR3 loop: CASRAATADSPLHF. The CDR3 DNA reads TGTGCCAGCAGAGCCGCGACAGCCGATTCACCCCTCCACTTT.